Listed below are T cell receptor beta chains from one sample, sequenced in a study of Ad26.COV2.S vaccination and SARS-CoV-2 variants. Profiled with immunoSEQ multiplex PCR; TCRdb holds only in-frame clones, not every one. The sample gives about 94,000 clones, more than 65% of which show up once; roughly 15% is in the top ten. The source material was peripheral blood, sampled after recovery from COVID-19. These receptors all come from a human donor who had recovered from COVID-19. Both conserved end residues are part of each CDR3. Size tells how often a clone was seen (once, few, many) or the class of an expanded clone, and some rows leave it out.

clone_size: .
j_call: TRBJ1-4
v_call: TRBV28
cdr3_aa: CASSLSGVPNEKLFF

clone_size: .
j_call: TRBJ2-7
v_call: TRBV3-1/TRBV3-2
cdr3_aa: CASSQISQRYEQYF

clone_size: .
j_call: TRBJ2-2
v_call: TRBV7-2
cdr3_aa: CASSLEGPNTGELFF

clone_size: .
j_call: TRBJ2-5
v_call: TRBV7-7
cdr3_aa: CASSLEAGGPETQYF

clone_size: few
j_call: TRBJ2-3
v_call: TRBV3-1/TRBV3-2
cdr3_aa: CASSQEVVRLATDTDTQYF

clone_size: .
j_call: TRBJ2-7
v_call: TRBV19
cdr3_aa: CASSPGRSYEQYF

clone_size: .
j_call: TRBJ2-1
v_call: TRBV24-1
cdr3_aa: CATSDTHAGTGVNEQFF

clone_size: .
j_call: TRBJ1-1
v_call: TRBV18
cdr3_aa: CASSPDGPNTEAFF

clone_size: .
j_call: TRBJ1-1
v_call: TRBV19
cdr3_aa: CASSMEVEAFF

clone_size: few
j_call: TRBJ2-7
v_call: TRBV3-1/TRBV3-2
cdr3_aa: CASSHLAEAYEQYF

clone_size: .
j_call: TRBJ1-5
v_call: TRBV6-2/TRBV6-3
cdr3_aa: CASSSNSGNGQPQHF

clone_size: .
j_call: TRBJ2-1
v_call: TRBV11-2
cdr3_aa: CASSLASGFNDEQFF

clone_size: .
j_call: TRBJ1-2
v_call: TRBV5-4
cdr3_aa: CASSFNRDLGYTF

clone_size: .
j_call: TRBJ2-3
v_call: TRBV7-8
cdr3_aa: CASSLRTSGSRDTQYF

clone_size: .
j_call: TRBJ2-5
v_call: TRBV27
cdr3_aa: CASSIRLAGGGETQYF

clone_size: .
j_call: TRBJ2-4
v_call: TRBV15
cdr3_aa: CATSREGVGRNIQYF

clone_size: .
j_call: TRBJ2-7
v_call: TRBV20-1
cdr3_aa: CSVLTVDEQYF

clone_size: .
j_call: TRBJ1-4
v_call: TRBV19
cdr3_aa: CASSSDPDRANEKLFF

clone_size: once
j_call: TRBJ2-3
v_call: TRBV3-1/TRBV3-2
cdr3_aa: CASSQPCHAGDPGRLTQYF

clone_size: .
j_call: TRBJ1-3
v_call: TRBV4-2
cdr3_aa: CASSQGEWDGNTIYF

clone_size: few
j_call: TRBJ1-5
v_call: TRBV2
cdr3_aa: CASSTTGHQPQHF

clone_size: once
j_call: TRBJ2-5
v_call: TRBV7-2
cdr3_aa: CASSFSAEETQYF

clone_size: .
j_call: TRBJ2-7
v_call: TRBV29-1
cdr3_aa: CSVAQSGGAHEQYF

clone_size: once
j_call: TRBJ1-6
v_call: TRBV7-2
cdr3_aa: CASSLVFGLSYNSPLHF

clone_size: .
j_call: TRBJ1-5
v_call: TRBV11-2
cdr3_aa: CASSLGRGTVSNQPQHF

clone_size: .
j_call: TRBJ2-1
v_call: TRBV15
cdr3_aa: CATSRLAGVYNEQFF

clone_size: few
j_call: TRBJ1-2
v_call: TRBV28
cdr3_aa: CASSLVGQGPSNYGYTF

clone_size: once
j_call: TRBJ2-1
v_call: TRBV14
cdr3_aa: CASSQGDWDTASYNEQFF

clone_size: .
j_call: TRBJ1-1
v_call: TRBV4-1
cdr3_aa: CASSQSDRVHTEAFF

clone_size: .
j_call: TRBJ2-5
v_call: TRBV18
cdr3_aa: CASSPRGETQYF

clone_size: .
j_call: TRBJ1-5
v_call: TRBV7-2
cdr3_aa: CASSLRQKSNQPQHF

clone_size: .
j_call: TRBJ1-5
v_call: TRBV19
cdr3_aa: CASSIQRGSNQPQHF

clone_size: .
j_call: TRBJ1-2
v_call: TRBV29-1
cdr3_aa: CSVAGQGFHGYTF

clone_size: .
j_call: TRBJ2-5
v_call: TRBV6-5
cdr3_aa: CASYPGQGETQYF

clone_size: .
j_call: TRBJ2-1
v_call: TRBV4-2
cdr3_aa: CASSRLLTGLNNEQFF

clone_size: few
j_call: TRBJ2-7
v_call: TRBV7-2
cdr3_aa: CASSSDIFTGEQYF

clone_size: .
j_call: TRBJ2-7
v_call: TRBV5-6
cdr3_aa: CASSSGQGARYEQYF

clone_size: few
j_call: TRBJ1-1
v_call: TRBV11-3
cdr3_aa: CASSFSLVAEAFF

clone_size: .
j_call: TRBJ1-4
v_call: TRBV14
cdr3_aa: CASSRLGQGLEKLFF